This passage covers 4 T cell receptor beta chains from one sample sequenced in a study of T cell responses to AZD1222 COVID-19 vaccine. Some clones are missing from TCRdb's copy, which holds only in-frame ones; the method was immunoSEQ multiplex PCR. This sample carries 80,000 to 90,000 clones, approximately 89% of them seen once, and the ten largest clones take over 2%. The sequences come from peripheral blood, collected on day 0 of AZD1222 vaccination. The source is an adult in good health.

A single count supports this clone. The rearrangement links TRBV11-3 to TRBJ2-1; no reliable D call. Trimming cost V 5 bases and J 10 bases, with 12 bases left between them. The CDR3 covers 12 residues. In germline, CDR1 is SGHNT, CDR2 YENEEA. This chain's CDR3 is CASSPGPGEQFF. The DNA for the CDR3 is TGTGCCAGCAGCCCAGGACCCGGCGAGCAGTTCTTC.

The gene calls are TRBV5-1 and TRBJ1-1; perhaps TRBD1 as D (6 bases). With 4 bases removed from V and 6 bases from J, the gap between germline ends came to 19 bases. From germline, CDR1 is SGHRS and CDR2 YFSETQ. This CDR3 comprises 15 residues. CDR3 nucleotides: TGCGCCAGCAGCCACGGACAGACTACGTCGGCTGAAGCTTTCTTT. Translating it yields CASSHGQTTSAEAFF.

The rearrangement joins TRBV5-4 to TRBJ1-5; maybe TRBD1 (5 bases). Trimming left V 0 bases short and J 7 bases short, with 8 bases between. The germline CDR1 and CDR2 sequences are SGHNT and YYREEE (reference sequence). The CDR3 totals 13 residues. The CDR3 region is CASSLERGQPQHF. The CDR3 DNA is TGTGCCAGCAGCTTGGAGAGGGGACAGCCCCAGCATTTT. The full variable domain, with the rest looked up from reference TRBV5-4 and TRBJ1-5, is ETGVTQSPTHLIKTRGQQVTLRCSSQSGHNTVSWYQQALGQGPQFIFQYYREEENGRGNFPPRFSGLQFPNYSSELNVNALELDDSALYLCASSLERGQPQHFGDGTRLSIL.

V is TRBV5-1 and J is TRBJ2-7; D tentatively fits TRBD1 or TRBD2 (5 bases each). The CDR3 length is 13 residues. V was trimmed by 4 bases and J by 5 bases, leaving 13 bases between them. The germline V gene has CDR1 SGHRS and CDR2 YFSETQ. The CDR3 here is CASSDPGADEQYF. CDR3 coding DNA: TGCGCCAGCAGCGACCCCGGGGCGGACGAGCAGTACTTC.